This T cell receptor beta chain was recorded in a study of blood T cell repertoires in COVID-19. In the study overall: COVID-19 samples, acute and convalescent, were from the United States, Italy and Spain. PBMCs, B-cell-depleted T cells, or T cells provided the cDNA or gDNA that made up the material.

V was cut by 0 bases and J by 5 bases, with 14 bases left in between. Germline assignment: CDR1 LGHDT and CDR2 YNNKEL (reference sequence). CDR3 length equals 15 residues. Those enrolled in Seattle joined during active infection and were followed longitudinally afterward. Original data processing: Amplifying reference gene primers gave estimates of nucleated cell counts. Here immunoSEQ multiplex PCR was the method, and the copy in TCRdb shows in-frame clones only, minus some. That table is the source of V, J and clone size, and D and trimming were worked out from the DNA. The sample shows about 150,000 clones, approximately 85% of them seen only once.

Sequenced sample: peripheral blood. This TCR was recovered from an older woman with COVID-19, enrolled during active disease. The chain couples TRBV3-1 (or the pseudogene TRBV3-2) to TRBJ2-7; maybe TRBD1 (6 bases). The CDR3 nucleotides read TGTGCCAGCAGCCAAGAGCACAGGGTCTTGCACGAGCAGTACTTC. It encodes CASSQEHRVLHEQYF.